These 17 T cell receptor beta chains originate from one sample sequenced in a study of T cells of healthy individuals (dated by TCRdb to the late 2010s). Library preparation used 5' RACE. The listed sequencing device is Illumina MiSeq. The public sequencing data were trimmed at Q25 with fastp and processed into clonotypes with MiXCR by TCRdb, which kept only in-frame beta chains. Merged by CDR3 protein, the rows form single entries marked with the most common genes and DNA. The sample includes around 53,000 distinct CDR3 sequences, with roughly 15% observed a single time. The top ten hold around 15% of the sample. The receptors shown here come from a human donor in good health.

The chain carries TRBV20-1 and TRBJ2-7, with 9 bases identical to TRBD2. CDR3 length equals 15 residues. Germline V lookup: CDR1 DFQATT, CDR2 SNEGSKA (reference sequence). With 0 bases clipped from V and 6 bases from J, the junction kept 9 bases outside the gene matches. This CDR3 is CSARDGTSLRGEQYF. DNA for the CDR3: TGCAGTGCTAGAGACGGGACTAGCTTGAGGGGCGAGCAGTACTTC.

V and J are TRBV20-1 and TRBJ2-3; 7 bases match TRBD1. This CDR3 comprises 17 residues. The germline V gene encodes CDR1 DFQATT and CDR2 SNEGSKA (reference sequence). V trimming: 0 bases; J trimming: 2 bases; junction bases outside the gene matches: 11. The CDR3 sequence: CSARDNGETGHTDTQYF. The CDR3 nucleotides read TGCAGTGCTAGAGATAACGGAGAGACAGGGCACACAGATACGCAGTATTTT.

The rearrangement links TRBV20-1 to TRBJ1-3; D is undetermined. From germline, CDR1 is DFQATT and CDR2 SNEGSKA (reference sequence). Trimming left V 6 bases short and J 0 bases short, with 15 bases between. The CDR3 sequence is 15 residues long. This CDR3 is CSAARDQLSGNTIYF. The CDR3 bases are TGCAGTGCAGCGAGAGATCAGCTCTCTGGAAACACCATATATTTT.

This clonotype was seen many times. The V and J genes are TRBV19 and TRBJ2-5, with 7 bases lining up with TRBD1. CDR3 length: 13 residues. Unmatched junction bases numbered 4, after V lost 9 bases and J lost 0 bases. CDR1 and CDR2 from the germline V gene are LNHDA and SQIVND (reference sequence). The CDR3 protein is CASRGQNQETQYF. In nucleotides, the CDR3 is TGTGCCAGCAGGGGACAGAACCAAGAGACCCAGTACTTC. Using reference TRBV19 and TRBJ2-5 for the parts outside the CDR3, the full variable domain is DGGITQSPKYLFRKEGQNVTLSCEQNLNHDAMYWYRQDPGQGLRLIYYSQIVNDFQKGDIAEGYSVSREKKESFPLTVTSAQKNPTAFYLCASRGQNQETQYFGPGTRLLVL.

This clonotype came up many times. V is TRBV7-9 and J is TRBJ1-1, with a weak D call TRBD1 (6 bases). The CDR3 is 14 residues long. The V end was cut by 4 bases, the J end by 3 bases, with 12 bases between. The germline V gene encodes CDR1 SEHNR and CDR2 FQNEAQ (reference sequence). The CDR3 loop reads CASSSQGRDTEAFF. The DNA for the CDR3 is TGTGCCAGCAGCTCACAGGGCCGGGACACTGAAGCTTTCTTT.

This clonotype was observed a handful of times. The chain links TRBV6-2 or TRBV6-3 to TRBJ1-1; 7 bases are a match to TRBD1. The junction had 1 base not matched to a gene; V was cut back by 8 bases and J by 1 base. Germline V gene data show CDR1 as MNHEY and CDR2 as SVGEGT. The CDR3 extends over 12 amino acids. In DNA form, the CDR3 reads TGTGCCAGCGGGACAGCGAACACTGAAGCTTTCTTT. This sequence encodes CASGTANTEAFF.

This clonotype has a count of ten or more. The chain links TRBV20-1 to TRBJ2-7; D tentatively reads TRBD1 or TRBD2 (5 bases each). This CDR3 has 13 amino acids. Germline values: CDR1 DFQATT, CDR2 SNEGSKA (reference sequence). Trimming shortened V by 1 base and J by 1 base, and 8 bases separated the two germline ends. CDR3 sequence (DNA): TGCAGTGCTAGAGGGGACGGATCCTACGAGCAGTACTTC. Protein product: CSARGDGSYEQYF.

This clonotype was picked up a small number of times. The CDR3 coding sequence is TGTGCCAGCAGCTCGCTCGATGAGCAGTTCTTC. It translates to CASSSLDEQFF. The chain carries TRBV7-2 and TRBJ2-1, with D unclear. V dropped 4 bases and J dropped 8 bases, with 6 bases sitting between them. Germline CDR1 SGHTA, CDR2 FQGNSA. This CDR3 comprises 11 residues.

This clonotype showed up many times. CDR3 bases: TGTGCCAGCAGTTACCGATTTGGGACTAGCGGCAACATTCAGTACTTC. Translating gives CASSYRFGTSGNIQYF. The genes are TRBV6-5 and TRBJ2-4; 11 positions agree with TRBD2. CDR3 length: 16 amino acids. Germline CDR1 reads MNHEY; CDR2 reads SVGAGI. J lost 7 bases, V lost 2 bases, and 7 bases had no gene match.

This clonotype appeared a few times. This chain links TRBV6-5 with TRBJ2-3, with 8 bases identical to TRBD2. CDR1 and CDR2 (germline): MNHEY, SVGAGI. V shed 6 bases and J 2 bases; nucleotides not matched to a gene: 10. This CDR3 comprises 16 residues. The chain's CDR3 is CASRRAGGQHTDTQYF. The CDR3 nucleotides read TGTGCCAGCAGACGGGCGGGGGGTCAACACACAGATACGCAGTATTTT.

This clonotype was recorded at least ten times. The chain employs TRBV24-1 and TRBJ2-3; D is unclear. In germline, CDR1 is KGHDR, CDR2 SFDVKD. CDR3 length equals 11 residues. Deletions cut 4 bases from V and 5 bases from J, with 3 bases between. The CDR3: CATSEGDTQYF. The DNA of the CDR3 is TGTGCCACCAGTGAAGGAGATACGCAGTATTTT.

This clonotype has ten or more counts. The chain has TRBV5-4 and TRBJ2-3, with TRBD2 matching over 8 bases. Germline CDR1 reads SGHNT; CDR2 reads YYREEE (reference sequence). This CDR3 has 13 residues. V shed 4 bases, J shed 4 bases, and the junction held 2 bases outside the gene matches. The CDR3 nucleotides are TGTGCCAGCAGCCTGGGACTAGCAGATACGCAGTATTTT. Its protein is CASSLGLADTQYF.

The chain joins TRBV5-5 to TRBJ2-7; 10 nucleotides line up with TRBD2. V shed 0 bases and J 3 bases; nucleotides not matched to a gene: 3. CDR3 size: 15 residues. Germline V gene sequence: CDR1 SGHKS, CDR2 YYEKEE (reference sequence). The CDR3 DNA follows: TGTGCCAGCAGCTTGGCTAGCGGGGGCCTCTACGAGCAGTACTTC. Translated: CASSLASGGLYEQYF.

This clonotype was seen at least ten times. The rearrangement joins TRBV10-3 to TRBJ1-2; D may be TRBD1 (6 bases). Looked up from germline, CDR1 is ENHRY and CDR2 is SYGVKD. With 4 bases removed from V and 4 bases from J, the gap between germline ends came to 10 bases. This CDR3 is 13 amino acids long. CDR3 nucleotides: TGTGCCATCAGTGGGACAGAGAGCTATGGCTACACCTTC. It is translated as CAISGTESYGYTF.

This clonotype was seen ten or more times. The rearrangement joins TRBV10-3 to TRBJ1-2; no clear D. The CDR3 loop spans 13 amino acids. V lost 4 bases and J 4 bases, leaving 10 bases between the germline ends. CDR1 is ENHRY and CDR2 is SYGVKD in the germline V gene. The CDR3 DNA is TGTGCCATCAGTGGCCACAGAGTCTATGGCTACACCTTC. Amino acids: CAISGHRVYGYTF.

This clonotype was seen repeatedly, ten times or more. V usage is TRBV25-1 and J usage is TRBJ2-7; TRBD2 aligns across 9 bases. Germline values: CDR1 MGHDK, CDR2 SYGVNS. The trim removed 2 bases at V and 7 bases at J, leaving 12 bases unmatched. The CDR3 spans 16 residues. The CDR3 DNA reads TGTGCCAGCAGTGAAGGTGCGGGACTAGCCGCCGGTGAGCAGTACTTC. Protein: CASSEGAGLAAGEQYF.

This clonotype was seen many times. The chain has TRBV15 and TRBJ2-1, with TRBD2 as a possible D gene (5 bases). From germline, CDR1 is LNHNV and CDR2 YYDKDF (reference sequence). Trimming stripped 0 bases from V and 3 bases from J, with 15 bases between. The CDR3 runs 17 residues. CDR3 region: CATSRDPSGWIYNEQFF. The CDR3 bases are TGTGCCACCAGCAGAGATCCGAGCGGCTGGATCTACAATGAGCAGTTCTTC.